This T cell receptor (beta chain) was identified in a study of Tregs in tolerant kidney transplant recipients. The method was immunoSEQ multiplex PCR; TCRdb's version includes in-frame clones alone and lacks a portion of them. The table shows some 70,000 clones, with about nine tenths occurring only once. This clone is a singleton in its sample. J was trimmed by 6 bases and V by 0 bases; bases with no gene match: 2. The CDR3 has 14 residues. Per the germline V gene, CDR1 is MGHRA and CDR2 is YSYEKL. The chain couples TRBV4-1 to TRBJ1-2; 9 nucleotides match TRBD1. This clonotype was sampled from a human donor who received a combined kidney and bone marrow transplant. The sequencing used CD8+ T cells from blood, collected before the transplant. This chain's CDR3 is CASSQEGQGNGYTF. CDR3 coding DNA: TGCGCCAGCAGCCAAGAAGGACAGGGGAATGGCTACACCTTC.